This is a list of T cell receptor beta chains from one sample in a study of regulatory T cells in long-lasting Graves disease. Each CDR3 protein gets one entry after TCRdb re-called the multiplex PCR reads with MiXCR. The sample contains 530,000 or so distinct CDR3 sequences, approximately 12% of which appear only once. Another study also made use of these data, one on T cells in Graves' hyperthyroidism and ophthalmopathy.

Source: peripheral blood mononuclear cells (PBMCs), taken at new diagnosis, from a patient treated with antithyroid drugs. These receptors originate from a man aged 25 to 40 with Graves disease. CDR3s include the opening cysteine and the closing phenylalanine or tryptophan. The order of the fields is J gene, V gene, clone size, D gene, CDR3 protein, CDR3 DNA. A D gene is named only where the DNA matches it firmly. Clone size is shown for a subset of rows, as once, few, many or a class of expanded clone.

j_call: TRBJ1-6
v_call: TRBV5-1
clone_size: few
d_call: NA
cdr3_aa: CASSGGIEPYNSPLHF
cdr3_nt: TGCGCCAGCAGCGGAGGGATCGAACCTTATAATTCACCCCTCCACTTT

j_call: TRBJ2-7
v_call: TRBV7-2
clone_size: NA
d_call: TRBD2
cdr3_aa: CVSSSRASGRRYEQYF
cdr3_nt: TGTGTCAGCAGCTCCCGGGCTAGCGGGAGACGATACGAGCAGTACTTC

j_call: TRBJ2-6
v_call: TRBV20-1
clone_size: many
d_call: TRBD2
cdr3_aa: CSAPRRGFSGANVLTF
cdr3_nt: TGCAGTGCCCCACGGCGGGGGTTCTCTGGGGCCAACGTCCTGACTTTC

j_call: TRBJ2-1
v_call: TRBV12-3/TRBV12-4
clone_size: NA
d_call: TRBD2
cdr3_aa: CANSGLADNEQFF
cdr3_nt: TGTGCCAACAGTGGACTAGCGGACAATGAGCAGTTCTTC

j_call: TRBJ1-1
v_call: TRBV6-7
clone_size: many
d_call: TRBD1
cdr3_aa: CASSLGQGVRVTEAFF
cdr3_nt: TGTGCCAGCAGTTTGGGACAGGGGGTGAGGGTCACTGAAGCTTTCTTT

j_call: TRBJ2-7
v_call: TRBV24-1
clone_size: NA
d_call: TRBD1
cdr3_aa: CATGPSGTGTYEQYF
cdr3_nt: TGTGCCACCGGACCATCCGGGACAGGTACCTACGAGCAGTACTTC

j_call: TRBJ1-2
v_call: TRBV5-1
clone_size: many
d_call: NA
cdr3_aa: CASSWDSDYGYTF
cdr3_nt: TGCGCCAGCAGCTGGGACTCAGACTATGGCTACACCTTC

j_call: TRBJ1-1
v_call: TRBV19
clone_size: NA
d_call: NA
cdr3_aa: CASRNVNPEAFF
cdr3_nt: TGTGCCAGTAGGAACGTTAACCCTGAAGCTTTCTTT

j_call: TRBJ2-5
v_call: TRBV5-1
clone_size: many
d_call: TRBD2
cdr3_aa: CASSLVVAGDHQETQYF
cdr3_nt: TGCGCCAGCAGCTTGGTGGTAGCGGGAGACCACCAAGAGACCCAGTACTTC

j_call: TRBJ2-1
v_call: TRBV27
clone_size: many
d_call: TRBD1
cdr3_aa: CASSFSRPGQGGNEQFF
cdr3_nt: TGTGCCAGCAGTTTTTCGCGACCGGGACAGGGTGGCAATGAGCAGTTCTTC

j_call: TRBJ1-5
v_call: TRBV28
clone_size: many
d_call: NA
cdr3_aa: CASSLFRGQPQHF
cdr3_nt: TGTGCCAGCAGTTTATTCCGGGGGCAGCCCCAGCATTTT

j_call: TRBJ2-7
v_call: TRBV12-3/TRBV12-4
clone_size: many
d_call: TRBD1
cdr3_aa: CASSSPGQGIGEQYF
cdr3_nt: TGTGCCAGCAGTTCGCCGGGACAGGGAATCGGCGAGCAGTACTTC

j_call: TRBJ1-1
v_call: TRBV6-2/TRBV6-3
clone_size: many
d_call: TRBD1
cdr3_aa: CASSLSRTGVTYTEAFF
cdr3_nt: TGTGCCAGCAGTTTGTCCCGGACAGGGGTAACCTACACTGAAGCTTTCTTT

j_call: TRBJ2-5
v_call: TRBV7-2
clone_size: many
d_call: NA
cdr3_aa: CASSEGRETQYF
cdr3_nt: TGTGCCAGCAGCGAGGGGAGGGAGACCCAGTACTTC

j_call: TRBJ2-7
v_call: TRBV11-1
clone_size: many
d_call: TRBD2
cdr3_aa: CASSYTAGASYEQYF
cdr3_nt: TGTGCCAGCAGTTATACAGCGGGAGCTTCCTACGAGCAGTACTTC

j_call: TRBJ1-4
v_call: TRBV6-2/TRBV6-3
clone_size: few
d_call: TRBD1
cdr3_aa: CASSLVAGGSTNEKLFF
cdr3_nt: TGTGCCAGCAGTTTGGTCGCAGGGGGGTCAACTAATGAAAAACTGTTTTTT

j_call: TRBJ2-5
v_call: TRBV11-2
clone_size: many
d_call: TRBD1
cdr3_aa: CASSFGTGAQETQYF
cdr3_nt: TGTGCCAGCAGCTTTGGGACAGGGGCCCAAGAGACCCAGTACTTC

j_call: TRBJ1-2
v_call: TRBV5-8
clone_size: NA
d_call: NA
cdr3_aa: CASSPGLGEDGYTF
cdr3_nt: TGTGCCAGCAGCCCAGGATTGGGGGAGGATGGCTACACCTTC

j_call: TRBJ2-1
v_call: TRBV30
clone_size: many
d_call: NA
cdr3_aa: CAWSVWRTQQFF
cdr3_nt: TGTGCCTGGAGTGTTTGGAGGACACAGCAGTTCTTC

j_call: TRBJ2-3
v_call: TRBV29-1
clone_size: many
d_call: NA
cdr3_aa: CSAERPEGVDTQYF
cdr3_nt: TGCAGCGCTGAAAGACCCGAGGGGGTAGATACGCAGTATTTT

j_call: TRBJ2-2
v_call: TRBV11-2
clone_size: many
d_call: NA
cdr3_aa: CASSFIQGSTGELFF
cdr3_nt: TGTGCCAGCAGCTTCATCCAGGGAAGCACCGGGGAGCTGTTTTTT

j_call: TRBJ2-1
v_call: TRBV9
clone_size: many
d_call: NA
cdr3_aa: CASSAVGLHKQFF
cdr3_nt: TGTGCCAGCAGCGCCGTCGGGCTGCATAAGCAGTTCTTC

j_call: TRBJ2-1
v_call: TRBV7-3
clone_size: many
d_call: NA
cdr3_aa: CASSFGTGEQFF
cdr3_nt: TGTGCCAGCAGCTTCGGGACTGGTGAGCAGTTCTTC

j_call: TRBJ2-7
v_call: TRBV3-1
clone_size: NA
d_call: NA
cdr3_aa: CASSQDRLSYEQYF
cdr3_nt: TGTGCCAGCAGCCAAGACAGGTTATCCTACGAGCAGTACTTC

j_call: TRBJ1-2
v_call: TRBV3-1
clone_size: NA
d_call: TRBD1
cdr3_aa: CASSQDLRTGGVYGYTF
cdr3_nt: TGTGCCAGCAGCCAAGATCTGAGGACAGGGGGTGTCTATGGCTACACCTTC

j_call: TRBJ2-1
v_call: TRBV25-1
clone_size: many
d_call: NA
cdr3_aa: CASSDYRAIGSYNEQFF
cdr3_nt: TGTGCCAGCAGTGACTACAGGGCAATTGGATCCTACAATGAGCAGTTCTTC

j_call: TRBJ2-2
v_call: TRBV20-1
clone_size: few
d_call: TRBD2
cdr3_aa: CSARTSGRAGELFF
cdr3_nt: TGCAGTGCTAGGACTAGCGGGAGGGCCGGGGAGCTGTTTTTT

j_call: TRBJ2-1
v_call: TRBV5-1
clone_size: NA
d_call: TRBD2
cdr3_aa: CASSLRTSGRAGEQFF
cdr3_nt: TGCGCCAGCAGCTTGAGAACTAGCGGGAGGGCCGGGGAGCAGTTCTTC

j_call: TRBJ2-7
v_call: TRBV29-1
clone_size: few
d_call: TRBD1
cdr3_aa: CSGTGETYEQYF
cdr3_nt: TGCAGCGGGACAGGTGAAACCTACGAGCAGTACTTC

j_call: TRBJ2-3
v_call: TRBV24-1
clone_size: many
d_call: NA
cdr3_aa: CATSDTTADTDTQYF
cdr3_nt: TGTGCCACCAGTGATACAACAGCGGACACAGATACGCAGTATTTT

j_call: TRBJ1-5
v_call: TRBV10-3
clone_size: NA
d_call: NA
cdr3_aa: CAISDRRRGNQPQHF
cdr3_nt: TGTGCCATCAGTGATCGGCGAAGGGGGAATCAGCCCCAGCATTTT

j_call: TRBJ2-3
v_call: TRBV11-1
clone_size: many
d_call: NA
cdr3_aa: CASSLGDFPPKTQYF
cdr3_nt: TGTGCCAGCAGCTTAGGGGACTTTCCGCCTAAGACGCAGTATTTT

j_call: TRBJ2-6
v_call: TRBV6-5
clone_size: NA
d_call: TRBD1
cdr3_aa: CASSYARGSSGANVLTF
cdr3_nt: TGTGCCAGCAGTTACGCCAGGGGGTCGTCTGGGGCCAACGTCCTGACTTTC

j_call: TRBJ2-1
v_call: TRBV5-1
clone_size: many
d_call: NA
cdr3_aa: CASSPGQVGYNEQFF
cdr3_nt: TGCGCCAGCAGCCCGGGGCAGGTAGGCTACAATGAGCAGTTCTTC

j_call: TRBJ2-2
v_call: TRBV10-3
clone_size: many
d_call: NA
cdr3_aa: CAISGGQISGELFF
cdr3_nt: TGTGCCATCAGTGGAGGACAAATATCCGGGGAGCTGTTTTTT

j_call: TRBJ2-1
v_call: TRBV12-3/TRBV12-4
clone_size: many
d_call: TRBD2
cdr3_aa: CASSLTTGGGNEQFF
cdr3_nt: TGTGCCAGCAGTTTAACGACGGGAGGAGGCAATGAGCAGTTCTTC

j_call: TRBJ2-7
v_call: TRBV10-3
clone_size: many
d_call: TRBD1
cdr3_aa: CAISESGQGKQYF
cdr3_nt: TGTGCCATCAGTGAGTCTGGACAGGGAAAGCAGTACTTC

j_call: TRBJ2-1
v_call: TRBV24-1
clone_size: many
d_call: TRBD2
cdr3_aa: CATSDQGPSGSRFNEQFF
cdr3_nt: TGTGCCACCAGTGATCAGGGACCCAGCGGGAGTCGTTTTAATGAGCAGTTCTTC

j_call: TRBJ2-5
v_call: TRBV19
clone_size: many
d_call: TRBD2
cdr3_aa: CASKATSGKETQYF
cdr3_nt: TGTGCCAGTAAGGCGACTAGCGGGAAAGAGACCCAGTACTTC

j_call: TRBJ2-1
v_call: TRBV20-1
clone_size: NA
d_call: TRBD2
cdr3_aa: CSARDGASGDYNEQFF
cdr3_nt: TGCAGTGCTAGAGATGGGGCTAGCGGAGACTACAATGAGCAGTTCTTC

j_call: TRBJ1-1
v_call: TRBV30
clone_size: many
d_call: NA
cdr3_aa: CAWSSVNTEAFF
cdr3_nt: TGTGCCTGGAGTTCCGTGAACACTGAAGCTTTCTTT

j_call: TRBJ1-3
v_call: TRBV5-1
clone_size: NA
d_call: TRBD1
cdr3_aa: CASSKDRAGNTIYF
cdr3_nt: TGCGCCAGCAGCAAAGACAGGGCTGGAAACACCATATATTTT

j_call: TRBJ2-1
v_call: TRBV6-1
clone_size: few
d_call: NA
cdr3_aa: CASRQNPGVSYNEQFF
cdr3_nt: TGTGCCAGCAGGCAAAACCCGGGAGTCTCCTACAATGAGCAGTTCTTC

j_call: TRBJ2-1
v_call: TRBV27
clone_size: NA
d_call: TRBD2
cdr3_aa: CASKLKAGGLVEQFF
cdr3_nt: TGTGCCAGTAAGTTGAAGGCGGGAGGACTGGTTGAGCAGTTCTTC

j_call: TRBJ1-1
v_call: TRBV20-1
clone_size: many
d_call: NA
cdr3_aa: CSALTHYTEAFF
cdr3_nt: TGCAGTGCTTTGACCCACTACACTGAAGCTTTCTTT

j_call: TRBJ2-3
v_call: TRBV5-1
clone_size: NA
d_call: TRBD1
cdr3_aa: CASSPGTAVGDTQYF
cdr3_nt: TGCGCCAGCAGCCCTGGGACAGCCGTCGGGGATACGCAGTATTTT

j_call: TRBJ2-2
v_call: TRBV20-1
clone_size: few
d_call: TRBD2
cdr3_aa: CSARDLLAGNTGELFF
cdr3_nt: TGCAGTGCTAGAGATCTACTAGCGGGGAACACCGGGGAGCTGTTTTTT